This T cell receptor (beta chain) stems from a study of T cells in localized non-small cell lung cancer. The CDR3 consists of 17 residues. Trimming pared 3 bases from V and 0 bases from J, leaving 15 bases between. Germline V lookup: CDR1 MNHEY, CDR2 SMNVEV (reference sequence). Measured with immunoSEQ multiplex PCR; TCRdb has only the in-frame clones, and not every one. The sample has some 24,000 clones; roughly 90% are singletons. The V call is TRBV27, the J call TRBJ1-5, with D perhaps TRBD1 (5 bases). The material sequenced was peripheral blood, taken before any cancer treatment. This TCR was sampled from a man aged 35-75 years with stage III squamous cell lung carcinoma. The CDR3 DNA follows: TGTGCCAGCAGTTTCGGAGGGGAGGGATTTAGCAATCAGCCCCAGCATTTT. As protein: CASSFGGEGFSNQPQHF.